The T cell receptor (beta chain) described here comes from a study of control samples from healthy donors and cancer patients. Generated by immunoSEQ multiplex PCR, the TCRdb table keeps only in-frame clones and is missing some. The repertoire holds approximately 230,000 clones, roughly 82% seen once, with 13% in the top ten. The TCR sequence derives from a woman in her sixties or seventies with lung cancer. Specimen: PBMCs.

CDR3 bases: TGTGCCAGCAGTTACTCGGGTGGGCAGGGGGCGGCTTTCTTT. It translates to CASSYSGGQGAAFF. This chain connects TRBV6-5 to TRBJ1-1, with 8 bases identical to TRBD1. V shed 0 bases, J shed 11 bases, and the junction held 8 bases outside the gene matches. Germline V CDR1 and CDR2: MNHEY, SVGAGI. CDR3 length: 14 residues.